This TCR beta chain was profiled in a study of Graves' ophthalmopathy and Graves' hyperthyroidism. There are 16 residues in the CDR3. The V and J ends lost 4 bases and 8 bases respectively, with 22 bases between them. From germline, CDR1 is KGHDR and CDR2 SFDVKD. This clonotype was detected many times. Its antigen is undetermined. Study results and limitations: The majority of expanded thyroid clonotypes above 0.001 frequency also occurred in blood. A model built from 13 signatures distinguished ophthalmopathy from stable hyperthyroidism with approximately 89% sensitivity and 81.08% specificity.

Recruitment covered hyperthyroidism patients aged 18 to 65 whose new diagnosis was of under 2 months' duration. RNA served as the template for amplifying TCR beta CDR3 regions. HTBI primers were employed in first-round RT-PCR, then a second-round multiplex PCR followed. From the multiplex PCR reads, TCRdb called clonotypes with MiXCR, one entry per CDR3 protein. Here the sample spans some 1.1 million distinct CDR3 sequences, about two fifths being singletons. Sequenced input: peripheral blood or thyroid tissue (not recorded which). The clonotype was recovered from an adult man with Graves' hyperthyroidism. The chain joins TRBV24-1 to TRBJ1-2; D is perhaps TRBD1 (6 bases). CDR3 protein: CATSDTRRRDKSGYTF. CDR3 sequence (DNA): TGTGCCACCAGTGACACCAGACGCCGGGACAAGAGCGGCTACACCTTC.